One and the same sample provided the 15 T cell receptor beta chains below, sequenced in a study of CD8 T cells in ankylosing spondylitis. TCRdb fed the 5' RACE reads into MiXCR, producing one record per CDR3 protein. The table shows 200,000 to 250,000 distinct CDR3 sequences, with roughly 24% occurring only once. The sequenced sample was blood, either unsorted or a sorted T cell fraction (not recorded which). Receptors were obtained from a male donor with ankylosing spondylitis or in good health (not recorded which).

This clonotype has at least ten counts. The rearrangement links TRBV5-1 to TRBJ2-7, with no clear D. Germline CDR1 reads SGHRS; CDR2 reads YFSETQ. The CDR3 extends over 14 amino acids. Trimming took 0 bases from V and 6 from J, leaving 13 bases between them. The CDR3 sequence: CASSLAGGKGEQYF. The CDR3 nucleotides are TGCGCCAGCAGCTTGGCCGGCGGCAAAGGCGAGCAGTACTTC.

There are a few counts of this clonotype. The J gene is TRBJ2-3, the V gene TRBV7-8; the match to TRBD1 covers 9 bases. V gave up 2 bases and J gave up 7 bases; unmatched junction bases: 16. CDR3 length: 18 amino acids. Germline V gives CDR1 SGHVS, CDR2 FQNEAQ. CDR3 in DNA: TGTGCCAGCAGCTTATCCCCAAAAACGACAGGGGGGACGCATACGCAGTATTTT. This translates into CASSLSPKTTGGTHTQYF.

At least ten counts were recorded for this clonotype. The chain carries TRBV5-6 and TRBJ2-2, with D tentatively TRBD2 (6 bases). CDR3 length equals 13 residues. Germline CDR1 SGHDT, CDR2 YYEEEE. Trimming removed 6 bases from V and 5 bases from J, with 11 bases in between. The CDR3 spells CASTIGRTGELFF. The CDR3 DNA reads as TGTGCCAGCACCATAGGGAGGACCGGGGAGCTGTTTTTT.

This clonotype appeared many times. The rearrangement uses TRBV6-2 or TRBV6-3 and TRBJ2-7; D unresolved. V gave up 2 bases and J gave up 2 bases, with 13 bases separating them. The CDR3 is 15 residues long. The germline V gene encodes CDR1 MNHEY and CDR2 SVGEGT. The CDR3 reads CASSYDAAYTYEQYF. The DNA for the CDR3 is TGTGCCAGCAGTTACGATGCGGCCTACACCTACGAGCAGTACTTC.

The chain has TRBV10-3 and TRBJ1-4; 12 nucleotides line up with TRBD1. Per germline, CDR1 ENHRY and CDR2 SYGVKD. The CDR3 consists of 16 residues. J lost 6 bases, V lost 2 bases, and 4 bases had no gene match. The CDR3 DNA sequence: TGTGCCATCAGTGAGGGGACAGGGGGCCGCTATGAAAAACTGTTTTTT. This encodes CAISEGTGGRYEKLFF.

This clonotype is judged medium-sized. The CDR3 protein is CASSLGDGRYGYTF. CDR3 nucleotide sequence: TGCGCCAGCAGCTTGGGGGACGGAAGATATGGCTACACCTTC. The gene calls are TRBV5-1 and TRBJ1-2; tentative D call: TRBD1 (5 bases). Trimming left V 0 bases short and J 5 bases short, with 11 bases between. The CDR3 is 14 residues long. Germline V CDR1 and CDR2: SGHRS, YFSETQ.

In its sample, this clonotype was seen many times. The genes are TRBV4-2 and TRBJ2-1, with D possibly matching TRBD2 (5 bases). CDR1 and CDR2 (germline): LGHNA, YNFKEQ. This CDR3 comprises 12 residues. The V end was cut by 0 bases, the J end by 9 bases, with 6 bases between. DNA of the CDR3: TGTGCCAGCAGCCAAGAGAGGGCTGAGCAGTTCTTC. This translates into CASSQERAEQFF.

At least ten counts were recorded for this clonotype. The chain employs TRBV29-1 and TRBJ1-1; D not certain. CDR1 SQVTM and CDR2 ANQGSEA come from the germline V gene. Trimming shortened V by 7 bases and J by 5 bases, and 17 bases separated the two germline ends. The CDR3 length is 13 residues. The CDR3: CSAIGRSGTEAFF. Written as DNA, the CDR3 is TGCAGCGCAATAGGGCGGAGTGGAACTGAAGCTTTCTTT.

This rearrangement joins TRBV6-4 to TRBJ2-1; the D gene is possibly TRBD1 (6 bases). V gave up 5 bases and J gave up 7 bases, with 9 bases separating them. Germline CDR1 MRHNA, CDR2 SNTAGT. CDR3 length: 12 residues. CDR3 sequence: CASSPQGNEQFF. For the CDR3, the DNA is TGTGCCAGCAGTCCACAGGGTAATGAGCAGTTCTTC.

The rearrangement uses TRBV20-1 and TRBJ1-2; 7 bases map to TRBD1. The CDR3 is made up of 16 amino acids. CDR1 is DFQATT and CDR2 is SNEGSKA in the germline V gene (reference sequence). Unmatched junction bases numbered 11, after V lost 4 bases and J lost 0 bases. DNA for the CDR3: TGCAGTGCTACTGTTGGGACAGCCATTTCTAACTATGGCTACACCTTC. Its protein product is CSATVGTAISNYGYTF.

Here the CDR3 DNA reads TGCAGCATCTCCGGGACACGAGAGAGCTCCTACGAGCAGTACTTC. Protein product: CSISGTRESSYEQYF. This chain connects TRBV29-1 to TRBJ2-7, with a weak D call TRBD1 (6 bases). V was clipped by 8 bases and J by 0 bases, with 20 bases between them. This CDR3 contains 15 residues. CDR1 is SQVTM and CDR2 is ANQGSEA in the germline V gene.

Points on this clonotype: A much larger clone differs by one base, so this may be a read error. The chain has TRBV20-1 and TRBJ2-7, with 8 bases identical to TRBD1. CDR3 length equals 14 residues. With V trimmed by 5 bases and J by 2 bases, 8 bases remained unmatched. The germline gives CDR1 DFQATT, CDR2 SNEGSKA (reference sequence). This chain's CDR3 is CSALIGQGAYEQYF. The CDR3 DNA sequence: TGCAGTGCTCTGATTGGACAGGGAGCCTACGAGCAGTACTTC.

Only one count was recorded for this clonotype. One base away lies a much larger clone, so this may be a sequencing read error. This sequence joins TRBV5-1 and TRBJ2-5, with D perhaps TRBD1 (6 bases). The CDR3 spans 13 residues. Per the germline V gene, CDR1 is SGHRS and CDR2 is YFSETQ. CDR3 loop: CASSLAGEETQNF. The DNA for the CDR3 is TGCGCCAGCAGCTTGGCAGGGGAAGAGACCCAGAACTTC.

This clonotype has a handful of counts. This chain uses TRBV20-1 with TRBJ1-2; D unresolved. V lost 6 bases, J lost 1 base, and 18 bases lay in between. Germline V gene lookup returns CDR1 DFQATT and CDR2 SNEGSKA (reference sequence). The CDR3 covers 15 residues. CDR3 region: CSAIGQTDYNYGYTF. CDR3 nucleotides: TGCAGTGCCATAGGCCAGACTGATTATAACTATGGCTACACCTTC.

V usage is TRBV6-4 and J usage is TRBJ1-6; D is undetermined. The CDR3 has 14 residues. Trimming shortened V by 3 bases and J by 3 bases, and 6 bases separated the two germline ends. Looked up from germline, CDR1 is MRHNA and CDR2 is SNTAGT. The CDR3 loop reads CASSDHYYNSPLHF. CDR3 nucleotide sequence: TGTGCCAGCAGTGATCACTACTATAATTCACCCCTCCACTTT.